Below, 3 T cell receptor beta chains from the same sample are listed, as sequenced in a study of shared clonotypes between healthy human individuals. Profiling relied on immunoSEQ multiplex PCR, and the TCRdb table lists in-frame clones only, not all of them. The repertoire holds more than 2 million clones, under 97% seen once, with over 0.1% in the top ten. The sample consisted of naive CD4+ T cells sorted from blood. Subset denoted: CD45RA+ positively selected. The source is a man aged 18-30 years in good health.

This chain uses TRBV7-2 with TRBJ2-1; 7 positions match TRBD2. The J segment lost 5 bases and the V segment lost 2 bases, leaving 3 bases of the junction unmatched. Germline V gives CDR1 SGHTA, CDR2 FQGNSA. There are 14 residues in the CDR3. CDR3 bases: TGTGCCAGCAGCTTATCAGCGGGAAACAATGAGCAGTTCTTC. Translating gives CASSLSAGNNEQFF.

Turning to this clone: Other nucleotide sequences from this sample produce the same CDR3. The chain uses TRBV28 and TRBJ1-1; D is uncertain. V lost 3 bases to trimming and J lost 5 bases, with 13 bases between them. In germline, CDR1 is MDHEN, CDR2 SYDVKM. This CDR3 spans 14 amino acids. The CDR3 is CASSLRGLGTEAFF. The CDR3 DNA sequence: TGTGCCAGCAGTTTGAGAGGGCTCGGGACTGAAGCTTTCTTT.

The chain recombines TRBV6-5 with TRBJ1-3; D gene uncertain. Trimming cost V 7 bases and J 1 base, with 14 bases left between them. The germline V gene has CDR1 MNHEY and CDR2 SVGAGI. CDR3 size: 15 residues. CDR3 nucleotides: TGTGCCAGCACCTTACTACTAGGTTCTGGAAACACCATATATTTT. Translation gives CASTLLLGSGNTIYF.